A selection of T cell receptor beta chains follows, all from one sample in a study of T-cell memory formation after mild COVID-19. MiXCR, run by TCRdb on the 5' RACE reads, gives a single entry per CDR3 protein. Of about 350,000 distinct CDR3 sequences listed, about an eighth are singletons. Sequences were obtained from PBMCs or a T cell subset sorted from them (not recorded which). These receptors were collected from a man in his late teens or twenties who had mild COVID-19 (a few samples of this study predate the infection). Cell type and time point are not known. Both conserved end residues are part of each CDR3. Each record gives: D gene, J gene, clone size, V gene, CDR3 DNA, CDR3 protein. A D gene is named only where the DNA matches it firmly. Clone size, where shown, is once, few, many, or a class for clones that have expanded.

>.|TRBJ2-1|.|TRBV6-2/TRBV6-3
TGTGCCAGCAGTTACCGGGGGATTGGGGACAATGAGCAGTTCTTC
CASSYRGIGDNEQFF
>TRBD1|TRBJ1-2|few|TRBV5-1
TGCGCCAGCAGCTTGGCCGGGACAGGGTGGAGTAACTATGGCTACACCTTC
CASSLAGTGWSNYGYTF
>.|TRBJ2-7|few|TRBV4-1
TGCGCCAGCAGCCAAGAGGGGGATCCAGCCTACGAGCAGTACTTC
CASSQEGDPAYEQYF
>TRBD2|TRBJ2-7|.|TRBV4-1
TGCGCCAGCAGCCAAGATAGACTAGCGTTATACGAGCAGTACTTC
CASSQDRLALYEQYF
>.|TRBJ2-5|many|TRBV3-1
TGTGCCAGCAGCCAAAGGCCGAACTACGGGATACAAGAGACCCAGTACTTC
CASSQRPNYGIQETQYF
>.|TRBJ2-7|few|TRBV15
TGTGCCACCAGCAGAGGAGACGGACCCTACGAGCAGTACTTC
CATSRGDGPYEQYF
>TRBD2|TRBJ2-1|many|TRBV5-5
TGTGCCAGCAGCGCCGTACTAGCGGGGCTCTACAATGAGCAGTTCTTC
CASSAVLAGLYNEQFF
>TRBD2|TRBJ2-1|.|TRBV28
TGTGCCAGCCTTCTAGTAGCGGGGGCATACAATGAGCAGTTCTTC
CASLLVAGAYNEQFF
>.|TRBJ1-2|few|TRBV12-3/TRBV12-4
TGTGCCAGCAGTCCGCAGGGAGTTCATGGCTACACCTTC
CASSPQGVHGYTF
>.|TRBJ2-1|.|TRBV9
TGTGCCAGCAGCGAAAAAAGCGGTTACAATGAGCAGTTCTTC
CASSEKSGYNEQFF
>.|TRBJ1-5|.|TRBV29-1
TGCAGCGTTGAGGGGGGGGCTGGTCAGCCCCAGCATTTT
CSVEGGAGQPQHF
>.|TRBJ2-1|many|TRBV6-5
TGTGCCAGCAGTTACTCGATTGGAGACAATGAGCAGTTCTTC
CASSYSIGDNEQFF
>TRBD2|TRBJ2-4|.|TRBV7-9
TGTGCCAGCAGCTCACGGACTAGGGGATTAGCCAAAAACATTCAGTACTTC
CASSSRTRGLAKNIQYF
>TRBD2|TRBJ2-5|few|TRBV3-1
TGTGCCAGCAGTCTTAATCCTAGCGGCGGGGAGACCCAGTACTTC
CASSLNPSGGETQYF
>.|TRBJ1-1|few|TRBV4-2
TGTGCCAGCAGCGAAATAGGACGGAACACTGAAGCTTTCTTT
CASSEIGRNTEAFF
>.|TRBJ2-5|few|TRBV7-7
TGTGCCAGCAGCTTGGGCGGGCTAACCGGGGAGACCCAGTACTTC
CASSLGGLTGETQYF
>TRBD2|TRBJ2-3|.|TRBV24-1
TGTGCCACCAGTGAATCCGGGACTAGCGGTAATACGCAGTATTTT
CATSESGTSGNTQYF
>TRBD2|TRBJ2-5|few|TRBV7-9
TGTGCCAGCAGTCATAGCGGGGGAGTAGAGACCCAGTACTTC
CASSHSGGVETQYF
>.|TRBJ2-4|few|TRBV6-5
TGTGCCAGCAGCCGGTTTTCAGCCCTAGCCAAAAACATTCAGTACTTC
CASSRFSALAKNIQYF
>.|TRBJ1-2|.|TRBV27
TGTGCCAGCAGTTTCTCCGCCCACAACTATGGCTACACCTTC
CASSFSAHNYGYTF
>.|TRBJ2-1|.|TRBV7-2
TGTGCCAGCAGCTTAGAATCGGGGAACTATGAGCAGTTCTTC
CASSLESGNYEQFF
>.|TRBJ1-4|few|TRBV5-1
TGCGCCAGCAGCTTGGGCAATCCCAATGAAAAACTGTTTTTT
CASSLGNPNEKLFF
>TRBD2|TRBJ2-3|few|TRBV7-2
TGTGCCAGCAGCTTTCTAGCGGGGGGGCGTGGTACGCAGTATTTT
CASSFLAGGRGTQYF
>TRBD2|TRBJ2-5|few|TRBV29-1
TGCAGCGCCTCTGACCCCGGGAGGGGGGGGAAAGAGACCCAGTACTTC
CSASDPGRGGKETQYF
>.|TRBJ2-6|few|TRBV25-1
TGTGCCAGCAGTGAATGGGGCGGAGTGGAGAAGGTCCTGACTTTC
CASSEWGGVEKVLTF
>.|TRBJ2-7|.|TRBV29-1
TGCAGCGTTGAAGGAGGGGCGAGGTACGAGCAGTACTTC
CSVEGGARYEQYF
>.|TRBJ2-4|few|TRBV5-6
TGTGCCAGCAGCGTGGTCAGGGAAGAGATTCAGTACTTC
CASSVVREEIQYF
>.|TRBJ2-7|.|TRBV5-1
TGCGCCAGCAGCTTAACCGGGACTTCCACCGGTGAGCAGTACTTC
CASSLTGTSTGEQYF
>.|TRBJ2-7|.|TRBV10-1
TGCGCCAGCAGCGCTTCGGCTTGGGGGGAGCAGTACTTC
CASSASAWGEQYF
>.|TRBJ1-1|.|TRBV29-1
TGCAGCGTTTGGTTCGACGGGAACACTGAAGCTTTCTTT
CSVWFDGNTEAFF
>TRBD1|TRBJ2-3|few|TRBV11-2
TGTGCCAGCAGCCGGGACAGGGGGCGATCCTTGGATACGCAGTATTTT
CASSRDRGRSLDTQYF
>.|TRBJ1-3|.|TRBV20-1
TGCAGTGCTAGTCAGGTCCCCGGAGACACCATATATTTT
CSASQVPGDTIYF
>TRBD1|TRBJ1-1|.|TRBV6-5
TGTGCCAGCAGCCGAACTGAACCGAACAGGGGCGCTGAAGCTTTCTTT
CASSRTEPNRGAEAFF
>.|TRBJ1-2|.|TRBV7-2
TGTGCCAGTAGCCCCCCGGGGGAGGGTGGCTACACCTTC
CASSPPGEGGYTF
>.|TRBJ2-1|few|TRBV7-2
TGTGCCAGCAGCTTAGGGGCGTATGAGCAGTTCTTC
CASSLGAYEQFF
>.|TRBJ2-7|.|TRBV20-1
TGCAGTGCTATCCCTTCCTACGTGGACGAGCAGTACTTC
CSAIPSYVDEQYF
>.|TRBJ2-1|many|TRBV4-1
TGCGCCAGCAGCCAAGACGGTGAGCAGTTCTTC
CASSQDGEQFF
>.|TRBJ2-2|few|TRBV9
TGTGCCAGCAGCGTCAACAGCGGGGAGCTGTTTTTT
CASSVNSGELFF
>.|TRBJ2-7|.|TRBV20-1
TGCAGTGCTAGTAGAGGGGATGGTTTCTACGAGCAGTACTTC
CSASRGDGFYEQYF
>TRBD1|TRBJ1-2|.|TRBV7-2
TGTGCCAGCAGCTCCATGCAGGGGGCTCCTGATGGCTACACCTTC
CASSSMQGAPDGYTF
>.|TRBJ1-1|.|TRBV7-2
TGTGCCAGCAGCTTAGGGACTCCCTCGTGGGCCACTGAAGCTTTCTTT
CASSLGTPSWATEAFF
>TRBD2|TRBJ2-1|few|TRBV2
TGTGCCAGCAGATCGGGACTAGCGGTCAATGAGCAGTTCTTC
CASRSGLAVNEQFF